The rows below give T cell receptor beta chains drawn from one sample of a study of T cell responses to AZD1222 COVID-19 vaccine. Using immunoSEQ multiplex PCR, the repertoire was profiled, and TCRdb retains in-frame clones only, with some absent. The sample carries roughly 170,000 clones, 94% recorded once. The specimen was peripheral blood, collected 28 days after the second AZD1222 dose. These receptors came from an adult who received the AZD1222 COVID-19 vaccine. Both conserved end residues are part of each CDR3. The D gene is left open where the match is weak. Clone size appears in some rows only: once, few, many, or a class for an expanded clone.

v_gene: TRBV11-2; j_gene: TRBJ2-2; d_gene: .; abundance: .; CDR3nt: TGTGCCAGCAGCTTAACCTCTCGGGGTACCGGGGAGCTGTTTTTT; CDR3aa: CASSLTSRGTGELFF
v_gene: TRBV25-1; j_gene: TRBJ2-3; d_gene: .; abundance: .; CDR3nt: TGTGCCAGCAGTACCCGACAGGTTAGCACAGATACGCAGTATTTT; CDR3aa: CASSTRQVSTDTQYF
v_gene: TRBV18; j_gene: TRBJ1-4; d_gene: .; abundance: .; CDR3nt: TGTGCCAGCTCACCACGGGGGGGCGAAGTTCGTGAAAAACTGTTTTTT; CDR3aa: CASSPRGGEVREKLFF
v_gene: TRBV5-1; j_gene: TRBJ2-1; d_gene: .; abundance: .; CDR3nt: TGCGCCAGCAGGTCTAGCTACAATGAGCAGTTCTTC; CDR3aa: CASRSSYNEQFF
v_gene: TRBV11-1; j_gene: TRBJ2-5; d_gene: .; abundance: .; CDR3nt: TGTGCCAGCAGCTCTGATGGACAGACCCCGGAGACCCAGTACTTC; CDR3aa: CASSSDGQTPETQYF
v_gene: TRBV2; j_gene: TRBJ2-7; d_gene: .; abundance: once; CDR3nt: TGTGCCAGCAGTTGGGCGGACCGTCGCGGGCAGTACTTC; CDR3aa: CASSWADRRGQYF
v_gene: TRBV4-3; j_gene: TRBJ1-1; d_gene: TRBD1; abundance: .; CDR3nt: TGCGCCAGCAGCCCCACCAACCCAGGGGGCGAGGCTTTCTTT; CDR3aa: CASSPTNPGGEAFF
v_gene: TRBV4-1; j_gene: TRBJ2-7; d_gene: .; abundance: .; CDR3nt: TGCGCCAGCAGCCAATTCGGGGGCGAGCAGTACTTC; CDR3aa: CASSQFGGEQYF
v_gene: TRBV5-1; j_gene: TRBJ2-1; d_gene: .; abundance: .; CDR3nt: TGCGCCAGCAGCTTGGCGATGTGGGGGGGCCGGAATGAGCAGTTCTTC; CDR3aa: CASSLAMWGGRNEQFF
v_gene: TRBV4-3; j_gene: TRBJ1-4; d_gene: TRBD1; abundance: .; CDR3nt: TGCGCCAGCAGCCAAGATCGGGGACAGCTTAATGAAAAACTGTTTTTT; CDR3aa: CASSQDRGQLNEKLFF
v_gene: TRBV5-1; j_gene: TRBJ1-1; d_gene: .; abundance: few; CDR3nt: TGCGCCAGCAGCACGGAGGAGGGGGATACTGAAGCTTTCTTT; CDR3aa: CASSTEEGDTEAFF
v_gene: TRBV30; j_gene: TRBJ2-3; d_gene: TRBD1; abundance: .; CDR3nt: TGTGCCTGGGGAAGACAGGGGATTTGGACAGATACGCAGTATTTT; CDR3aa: CAWGRQGIWTDTQYF
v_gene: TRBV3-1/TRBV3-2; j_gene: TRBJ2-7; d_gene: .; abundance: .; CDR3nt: TGTGCCAGCAGCCAAATCTACGAGCAGTACTTC; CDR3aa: CASSQIYEQYF